Listed here are 25 T cell receptor beta chains from one sample, sequenced in a study of CD8 T cells in ankylosing spondylitis. TCRdb processed the 5' RACE reads anew with MiXCR; each CDR3 protein has one entry. Of roughly 100,000 distinct CDR3 sequences in the sample, roughly 8.3% were seen once. Sample: blood, either unsorted or a sorted T cell fraction (not recorded which). These receptors came from a male donor with ankylosing spondylitis or in good health (not recorded which).

The chain is built from TRBV4-3 and TRBJ1-1, with D tentatively TRBD1 (5 bases). The CDR3 runs 15 residues. Trimming shortened V by 0 bases and J by 1 base, and 9 bases separated the two germline ends. Germline V gene sequence: CDR1 LGHNA, CDR2 YSLEER. CDR3 coding DNA: TGCGCCAGCAGCCAAGATCAGGGAGGGAACACTGAAGCTTTCTTT. Translated: CASSQDQGGNTEAFF.

This clonotype was seen ten or more times. This chain connects TRBV9 to TRBJ2-1; perhaps D is TRBD1 or TRBD2 (6 bases each). The CDR3 contains 15 residues. The V gene's germline CDR1 is SGDLS and CDR2 YYNGEE. V gave up 1 base and J gave up 2 bases, with 10 bases separating them. The CDR3 nucleotides read TGTGCCAGCAGCGTAACCGGGGGCCCCTACAATGAGCAGTTCTTC. Encoded protein: CASSVTGGPYNEQFF. Together with reference TRBV9 and TRBJ2-1, the CDR3 gives the full variable domain: DSGVTQTPKHLITATGQRVTLRCSPRSGDLSVYWYQQSLDQGLQFLIQYYNGEERAKGNILERFSAQQFPDLHSELNLSSLELGDSALYFCASSVTGGPYNEQFFGPGTRLTVL.

This clonotype came up many times. This chain connects TRBV6-6 to TRBJ2-7; TRBD1 matches at 10 bases. After removal of 5 bases from V and 6 bases from J, the junction contained 10 bases not matched to a gene. CDR1 is MNHNY, CDR2 SVGAGI, per germline (reference sequence). The CDR3 consists of 15 residues. The chain's CDR3 is CASSPPGQGRREQYF. CDR3 bases: TGTGCCAGCAGTCCTCCGGGACAGGGGAGGCGCGAGCAGTACTTC.

Comment on this clonotype: One base away lies a much larger clone, so this may be a sequencing read error. This sequence joins TRBV19 and TRBJ2-7; D is unclear. Germline values: CDR1 LNHDA, CDR2 SQIVND (reference sequence). This CDR3 has 13 amino acids. The CDR3 protein is CVSSVSAGLEQYF. In DNA form, the CDR3 reads TGTGTCAGTAGTGTGAGTGCCGGTCTCGAGCAGTACTTC.

This clonotype was recorded many times. The chain links TRBV5-8 to TRBJ1-2; D gene uncertain. The CDR3 runs 15 residues. Deletions cut 4 bases from V and 2 bases from J, with 15 bases between. Per germline, CDR1 SGHTS and CDR2 YDEGEE. The DNA of the CDR3 is TGTGCCAGCAGCCCGACCCCTATGAGGAACTATGGCTACACCTTC. Its protein product is CASSPTPMRNYGYTF. The full variable domain, rest sourced from reference TRBV5-8 and TRBJ1-2, is EAGVTQSPTHLIKTRGQQATLRCSPISGHTSVYWYQQALGLGLQFLLWYDEGEERNRGNFPPRFSGRQFPNYSSELNVNALELEDSALYLCASSPTPMRNYGYTFGSGTRLTVV.

This clonotype was picked up a small number of times. J is TRBJ1-1 and V is TRBV18; 7 bases are shared with TRBD1. This CDR3 is built from 13 residues. V lost 8 bases and J lost 4; bases outside the gene matches: 7. Per the germline V gene, CDR1 is KGHSH and CDR2 is LQKENI. The CDR3 bases are TGTGCCAGCGCTCCGGGACAGCGCACTGAAGCTTTCTTT. This gives the protein CASAPGQRTEAFF.

The sample holds many counts of this clonotype. CDR3 DNA: TGTGCCAGCAGCTTAGCGCAGGGGGCCTACAATGAGCAGTTCTTC. Its protein product is CASSLAQGAYNEQFF. The rearrangement uses TRBV7-2 and TRBJ2-1; TRBD1 agrees at 7 bases. V was pared by 0 bases and J by 2 bases, with 1 base of the junction left unmatched. Germline CDR1 reads SGHTA; CDR2 reads FQGNSA. This CDR3 is 15 amino acids long.

This clonotype has a count of ten or more. The rearrangement links TRBV29-1 to TRBJ2-2, with 12 bases aligning to TRBD1. Germline-derived CDR1 and CDR2 are SQVTM and ANQGSEA. After removal of 8 bases from V and 6 bases from J, the junction contained 10 bases not matched to a gene. This CDR3 is 15 amino acids long. CDR3 DNA sequence: TGCAGCCCACCCTTGGGACAGGGGGCGTCCGGGGAGCTGTTTTTT. The encoded protein is CSPPLGQGASGELFF.

The table lists this clonotype with many counts. The V and J genes are TRBV5-5 and TRBJ1-5; unclear D gene. With 4 bases removed from V and 4 bases from J, the gap between germline ends came to 15 bases. CDR1 SGHKS and CDR2 YYEKEE come from the germline V gene (reference sequence). There are 15 residues in the CDR3. The CDR3 spells CASSPLMGRNQPQHF. CDR3 bases: TGTGCCAGCAGCCCCCTGATGGGGAGGAATCAGCCCCAGCATTTT. Looking up the rest from reference TRBV5-5 and TRBJ1-5 gives the full variable domain: DAGVTQSPTHLIKTRGQQVTLRCSPISGHKSVSWYQQVLGQGPQFIFQYYEKEERGRGNFPDRFSARQFPNYSSELNVNALLLGDSALYLCASSPLMGRNQPQHFGDGTRLSIL.

This clonotype is large (0.1 to 1%) in the sample. The chain is built from TRBV10-3 and TRBJ2-3; TRBD1 matches at 8 bases. Germline V gives CDR1 ENHRY, CDR2 SYGVKD. The J segment lost 10 bases and the V segment lost 3 bases, leaving 9 bases of the junction unmatched. The CDR3 spans 14 residues. CDR3 bases: TGTGCCATCAGTGAACAGGGGGGCTTCAGAGCGCAGTATTTT. As protein: CAISEQGGFRAQYF.

This clonotype was seen repeatedly, ten times or more. The chain combines TRBV20-1 with TRBJ2-7; a weak D match, TRBD2 (5 bases). This CDR3 is 14 amino acids long. Trimming took off 4 bases at V and 7 bases at J, with 20 bases between the two ends. CDR1 is DFQATT and CDR2 is SNEGSKA in the germline V gene (reference sequence). The CDR3 DNA is TGCAGTGCTATAAGGGATCTGGACTCGGGAGAGCAGTACTTC. It is translated as CSAIRDLDSGEQYF.

The chain has TRBV12-3 or TRBV12-4 and TRBJ2-2, with 11 bases lining up with TRBD2. V was clipped by 6 bases and J by 4 bases; unmatched bases: 4. The CDR3 covers 15 residues. The CDR3 sequence: CASSRTSGFTGELFF. DNA of the CDR3: TGTGCCAGCAGCCGGACTAGCGGGTTCACCGGGGAGCTGTTTTTT.

This sequence joins TRBV20-1 and TRBJ2-7; D unresolved. The CDR3 is 11 amino acids. The V end was cut by 1 base, the J end by 7 bases, with 8 bases between. Germline CDR1 DFQATT, CDR2 SNEGSKA (reference sequence). The CDR3 DNA is TGCAGTGCTAGAGTTGGCCCGGAGCAGTACTTC. Translating it yields CSARVGPEQYF.

This clonotype was found many times. This chain uses TRBV12-3 or TRBV12-4 with TRBJ1-2; D not resolved. The CDR3 has 13 residues. Trimming removed 1 base from V and 2 bases from J, with 5 bases in between. CDR3 in amino acids: CASSLGRNYGYTF. CDR3 nucleotides: TGTGCCAGCAGTTTAGGCAGAAACTATGGCTACACCTTC.

This chain connects TRBV5-1 to TRBJ1-6, with TRBD1 matching 10 bases. The CDR3 contains 17 residues. The V gene's germline CDR1 is SGHRS and CDR2 YFSETQ. V lost 1 base and J lost 3; bases outside the gene matches: 4. The CDR3 DNA reads as TGCGCCAGCAGCTTGTTGGGGACAGGGGTCTATAATTCACCCCTCCACTTT. This codes for CASSLLGTGVYNSPLHF. The complete variable domain, with remaining parts taken from reference TRBV5-1 and TRBJ1-6, reads KAGVTQTPRYLIKTRGQQVTLSCSPISGHRSVSWYQQTPGQGLQFLFEYFSETQRNKGNFPGRFSGRQFSNSRSEMNVSTLELGDSALYLCASSLLGTGVYNSPLHFGNGTRLTVT.

The sample holds many counts of this clonotype. The chain carries TRBV23-1 and TRBJ2-4; D may be TRBD1 (5 bases). TRBV23-1 is labeled an ORF, and its function is uncertain. This CDR3 spans 15 amino acids. Trimming pared 8 bases from V and 6 bases from J, leaving 20 bases between. As DNA, the CDR3 is TGCGCCAGCGCCTCAGGTCCTCGACAGCTAAACATTCAGTACTTC. It encodes CASASGPRQLNIQYF.

The sample holds many counts of this clonotype. This CDR3 is CASSYISRADTQYF. In DNA form, the CDR3 reads TGTGCCAGCAGTTACATCTCTCGCGCAGATACGCAGTATTTT. The rearrangement links TRBV6-2 or TRBV6-3 to TRBJ2-3; D is unclear. The CDR3 covers 14 residues. V was trimmed by 2 bases and J by 4 bases, leaving 10 bases between them. Germline V CDR1 and CDR2: MNHEY, SVGEGT.

V gene TRBV7-2 combines with J gene TRBJ1-5; D gene unclear. Germline CDR1 SGHTA, CDR2 FQGNSA. The CDR3 runs 13 residues. V was shortened by 5 bases and J by 6 bases, with 11 bases between the two germline ends. Here the CDR3 DNA reads TGTGCCAGCAGCCAGGTAACCGCTCAGCCCCAGCATTTT. Translated, it gives CASSQVTAQPQHF.

This clonotype came up a few times. V is TRBV5-5 and J is TRBJ2-1; 7 bases align to TRBD2. CDR1 SGHKS and CDR2 YYEKEE come from the germline V gene (reference sequence). With V trimmed by 1 base and J by 5 bases, 9 bases remained unmatched. This CDR3 has 16 amino acids. CDR3 coding DNA: TGTGCCAGCAGCTTGCCGCGGGAGAGGAGGGACAATGAGCAGTTCTTC. Translating gives CASSLPRERRDNEQFF.

The chain links TRBV20-1 to TRBJ2-2; D perhaps matches TRBD1 (5 bases). The CDR3 has 15 amino acids. V dropped 4 bases and J dropped 5 bases, with 17 bases sitting between them. Germline V gene lookup returns CDR1 DFQATT and CDR2 SNEGSKA (reference sequence). DNA for the CDR3: TGCAGTGCTAAGAGACCAGGGTTTCGGACCGGGGAGCTGTTTTTT. It yields the protein CSAKRPGFRTGELFF.

This clonotype was observed many times. The chain employs TRBV12-5 and TRBJ1-5; a weak D match, TRBD1 (6 bases). Trimming removed 9 bases from V and 3 bases from J, with 24 bases in between. This CDR3 has 17 residues. Germline V gene sequence: CDR1 LGHNT, CDR2 FRNRAP. In nucleotides, the CDR3 is TGTGCTAGAGAAACCCTCCCGGGGGGGGGACACAATCAGCCCCAGCATTTT. It encodes CARETLPGGGHNQPQHF. Together with reference TRBV12-5 and TRBJ1-5, the CDR3 gives the full variable domain: DARVTQTPRHKVTEMGQEVTMRCQPILGHNTVFWYRQTMMQGLELLAYFRNRAPLDDSGMPKDRFSAEMPDATLATLKIQPSEPRDSAVYFCARETLPGGGHNQPQHFGDGTRLSIL.

This clonotype was seen at least ten times. This rearrangement joins TRBV29-1 to TRBJ1-4; D remains ambiguous. CDR3 length equals 12 residues. Trimming left V 5 bases short and J 4 bases short, with 8 bases between. Germline CDR1 SQVTM, CDR2 ANQGSEA. In nucleotides, the CDR3 is TGCAGCGTTCTAAAGGGTAATGAAAAACTGTTTTTT. It is translated as CSVLKGNEKLFF.

This clonotype was picked up many times. The chain recombines TRBV3-1 with TRBJ1-2; TRBD1 is a possible D gene (5 bases). Trimming removed 4 bases at V and 3 bases at J, with 12 bases between. The CDR3 covers 14 residues. Germline CDR1 and CDR2: LGHDT and YNNKEL (reference sequence). CDR3 nucleotides: TGTGCCAGCAGCCGCGGGGGGGGAGACTATGGCTACACCTTC. The encoded protein is CASSRGGGDYGYTF.

This clonotype was seen more than once but under ten times. V and J are TRBV5-1 and TRBJ1-2, with D unclear. The CDR3 is made up of 14 amino acids. V was trimmed by 0 bases and J by 4 bases, leaving 10 bases between them. Germline V gene data show CDR1 as SGHRS and CDR2 as YFSETQ. In nucleotides, the CDR3 is TGCGCCAGCAGCTTGGGACATGGGCTCTATGGCTACACCTTC. As protein: CASSLGHGLYGYTF.

This clonotype has just a few counts. The rearrangement joins TRBV13 to TRBJ2-7; 9 bases agree with TRBD2. This CDR3 has 16 residues. Germline V lookup: CDR1 PRHDT, CDR2 FYEKMQ (reference sequence). Trimming at V came to 2 bases and at J to 9 bases, leaving 14 bases not matched to a gene. CDR3 in amino acids: CASSLNAGGALRGQYF. The CDR3 nucleotides are TGTGCCAGCAGCTTAAACGCGGGGGGGGCCCTACGAGGGCAGTACTTC.